The clone carrying this T cell receptor (beta chain) was observed a few times. The data derive from a study of cytomegalovirus exposure and HLA in healthy donors. PCR employed 60 Vbeta and 13 Jbeta primers. TCRdb's table, derived via immunoSEQ multiplex PCR, lists solely in-frame clones and lacks some. The table records around 150,000 clones, about 66% of them present only once. Germline trimming cut 5 bases from V and 1 base from J; bases unmatched to any gene: 3. Germline values: CDR1 MGHDK, CDR2 SYGVNS. The CDR3 spans 15 residues. The sample comprised PBMCs. The source of this sequence is a human donor in good health. The gene calls are TRBV25-1 and TRBJ2-1; TRBD2 matches 9 bases. Here the CDR3 DNA reads TGTGCCAGCAGTTATAGCGGGAGTTCCTACAATGAGCAGTTCTTC. It is translated as CASSYSGSSYNEQFF.